The 20 T cell receptor beta chains presented below share a single source sample, sequenced in a study of cytomegalovirus exposure and HLA in healthy donors. Both 60 Vbeta primers and 13 Jbeta primers went into the PCR. Generated by immunoSEQ multiplex PCR, the TCRdb table keeps only in-frame clones and is missing some. Found here are roughly 150,000 clones, 76% of them singletons; the top ten hold roughly 1.8%. Sequenced input: PBMCs. These receptors were collected from a woman aged 35 to 49 in good health and CMV-seronegative.

This clone appeared a single time. The V call is TRBV6-5, the J call TRBJ2-7, with D possibly TRBD1 on 6 matching bases. Trimming took off 5 bases at V and 3 bases at J, with 14 bases between the two ends. The germline V gene encodes CDR1 MNHEY and CDR2 SVGAGI. The CDR3 is 14 residues long. The CDR3 DNA sequence: TGTGCCAGCAGTATCCAGGGACACGGCTACGAGCAGTACTTC. Amino acid sequence: CASSIQGHGYEQYF.

This clone showed up just a few times. This sequence joins TRBV5-6 and TRBJ2-2; 10 bases map to TRBD2. The CDR3 runs to 16 residues. Germline lookup yields CDR1 SGHDT and CDR2 YYEEEE. J was trimmed by 6 bases and V by 4 bases; bases with no gene match: 9. CDR3 protein: CASSQVYGLAAGELFF. The CDR3, as DNA: TGTGCCAGCAGCCAAGTATACGGACTAGCGGCCGGGGAGCTGTTTTTT. The complete variable domain, with remaining parts taken from reference TRBV5-6 and TRBJ2-2, reads DAGVTQSPTHLIKTRGQQVTLRCSPKSGHDTVSWYQQALGQGPQFIFQYYEEEERQRGNFPDRFSGHQFPNYSSELNVNALLLGDSALYLCASSQVYGLAAGELFFGEGSRLTVL.

This clone was seen ten or more times. The chain uses TRBV4-1 and TRBJ1-1; D not certain. Trimming took 1 base from V and 5 from J, leaving 11 bases between them. The V gene's germline CDR1 is MGHRA and CDR2 YSYEKL. This CDR3 is built from 14 residues. The CDR3 is CASSQGPRRTEAFF. The CDR3 DNA reads TGCGCCAGCAGCCAAGGGCCAAGGAGGACTGAAGCTTTCTTT.

V and J are TRBV10-3 and TRBJ1-5, with TRBD1 matching 9 bases. This CDR3 spans 13 amino acids. Germline CDR1 and CDR2: ENHRY and SYGVKD. Trimming took 11 bases from V and 3 from J; bases not matched to a gene: 5. CDR3 residues: CAAGTGPNQPQHF. The CDR3 DNA sequence: TGTGCCGCGGGGACAGGGCCCAATCAGCCCCAGCATTTT.

The rearrangement links TRBV10-3 to TRBJ2-6, with a tentative D call TRBD1 (6 bases). This CDR3 region has 17 residues. Germline assignment: CDR1 ENHRY and CDR2 SYGVKD. V dropped 6 bases and J dropped 3 bases, with 18 bases sitting between them. CDR3 bases: TGTGCCATCAGCAAACTTACAGGGACGAGTGGGGCCAACGTCCTGACTTTC. Translation: CAISKLTGTSGANVLTF.

V usage is TRBV2 and J usage is TRBJ2-3; 10 positions agree with TRBD2. CDR1 is SNHLY and CDR2 is FYNNEI in the germline V gene. The V segment lost 0 bases and the J segment 4 bases; nucleotides outside the gene matches: 13. The CDR3 has 19 residues. The CDR3 DNA reads TGTGCCAGCAGTGAAGCCATCGAGCTAGCGGGAGCATGGGCAGATACGCAGTATTTT. Protein sequence: CASSEAIELAGAWADTQYF.

The chain recombines TRBV5-1 with TRBJ2-1; TRBD2 agrees at 15 bases. Germline values: CDR1 SGHRS, CDR2 YFSETQ. The trim removed 0 bases at V and 7 bases at J, leaving 2 bases unmatched. The CDR3 has 16 residues. The CDR3, as DNA: TGCGCCAGCAGCTTGGCTGGACTAGCGGGAGGGAATGAGCAGTTCTTC. Translated: CASSLAGLAGGNEQFF.

This chain joins TRBV18 and TRBJ2-3, with D possibly TRBD1 on 5 matching bases. Looked up from germline, CDR1 is KGHSH and CDR2 is LQKENI. The length of the CDR3 is 15 residues. V was clipped by 4 bases and J by 2 bases, with 13 bases between them. The CDR3 here is CASSLGAENTDTQYF. CDR3 bases: TGTGCCAGCTCACTAGGGGCAGAAAACACAGATACGCAGTATTTT.

The chain combines TRBV27 with TRBJ2-3; 8 bases are shared with TRBD2. The CDR3 has 15 amino acids. Germline V lookup: CDR1 MNHEY, CDR2 SMNVEV (reference sequence). Unmatched junction bases numbered 9, after V lost 7 bases and J lost 3 bases. CDR3 residues: CASTLMAGGTDTQYF. Here the CDR3 DNA reads TGTGCCAGCACCTTAATGGCGGGGGGTACAGATACGCAGTATTTT.

The chain recombines TRBV19 with TRBJ1-1, with D unresolved. V lost 2 bases, J lost 0 bases, and 7 bases lay in between. Germline V lookup: CDR1 LNHDA, CDR2 SQIVND (reference sequence). The CDR3 has 14 residues. The CDR3 DNA is TGTGCCAGTAGTATATCCACGGTGAACACTGAAGCTTTCTTT. This gives the protein CASSISTVNTEAFF.

This clone showed up just a few times. The V and J genes are TRBV19 and TRBJ2-7, with D possibly TRBD2 on 5 matching bases. The V end was cut by 4 bases, the J end by 1 base, with 14 bases between. This CDR3 spans 15 amino acids. Looked up from germline, CDR1 is LNHDA and CDR2 is SQIVND (reference sequence). CDR3 DNA sequence: TGTGCCAGTAGTACCACCCTTCGACTATCCTACGAGCAGTACTTC. Its protein is CASSTTLRLSYEQYF.

This clone appeared a single time. The gene calls are TRBV5-4 and TRBJ2-7; 10 nucleotides agree with TRBD2. This CDR3 spans 12 amino acids. With 10 bases clipped from V and 7 bases from J, the junction kept 8 bases outside the gene matches. Germline values: CDR1 SGHNT, CDR2 YYREEE (reference sequence). This chain's CDR3 is CASGTSVREQYF. DNA for the CDR3: TGTGCCTCCGGGACTAGCGTGAGAGAGCAGTACTTC.

This chain connects TRBV5-1 to TRBJ1-4, with a tentative D call TRBD1 (5 bases). V shed 4 bases and J shed 5 bases, with 18 bases lying between them. This CDR3 is built from 16 residues. From germline, CDR1 is SGHRS and CDR2 YFSETQ. Here the CDR3 reads CASSPTSGIKNEKLFF. In DNA, the CDR3 is TGCGCCAGCAGCCCAACTTCAGGGATTAAAAATGAAAAACTGTTTTTT.

The chain recombines TRBV4-1 with TRBJ1-5; unclear D gene. The V gene's germline CDR1 is MGHRA and CDR2 YSYEKL. The CDR3 covers 15 residues. V lost 0 bases and J 3 bases, leaving 9 bases between the germline ends. This CDR3 is CASSQDRPHNQPQHF. In nucleotides, the CDR3 is TGCGCCAGCAGCCAAGACAGGCCCCACAATCAGCCCCAGCATTTT.

CDR3 sequence: CASSRAGGTGNEQFF. Here the CDR3 DNA reads TGCGCCAGCAGCCGAGCGGGAGGGACAGGCAATGAGCAGTTCTTC. The genes are TRBV5-1 and TRBJ2-1; 10 positions match TRBD2. Trimming removed 4 bases from V and 6 bases from J; junction bases left unmatched: 7. The CDR3 has 15 amino acids. Germline CDR1 SGHRS, CDR2 YFSETQ.

This chain uses TRBV9 with TRBJ1-6; D remains ambiguous. V lost 0 bases and J 8 bases, leaving 15 bases between the germline ends. Germline lookup yields CDR1 SGDLS and CDR2 YYNGEE. The CDR3 is 16 amino acids. CDR3 nucleotides: TGTGCCAGCAGCGTAGCTGGGTCCGGAGTGTATTCACCCCTCCACTTT. The encoded protein is CASSVAGSGVYSPLHF.

The chain links TRBV11-3 to TRBJ2-5, with 9 bases lining up with TRBD1. V lost 5 bases, J lost 3 bases, and 4 bases stayed unmatched. Germline loops: CDR1 SGHNT, CDR2 YENEEA. CDR3 length: 14 residues. The CDR3 DNA follows: TGTGCCAGCAGCACCGGGACAGGGAAAGAGACCCAGTACTTC. Its protein is CASSTGTGKETQYF. The entire variable domain, with the rest obtained from reference TRBV11-3 and TRBJ2-5, is as follows: EAGVVQSPRYKIIEKKQPVAFWCNPISGHNTLYWYLQNLGQGPELLIRYENEEAVDDSQLPKDRFSAERLKGVDSTLKIQPAELGDSAVYLCASSTGTGKETQYFGPGTRLLVL.

This chain uses TRBV11-2 with TRBJ1-1; D is undetermined. Germline V gene data show CDR1 as SGHAT and CDR2 as FQNNGV. Between the trimmed V and J ends, which lost 5 bases and 3 bases, there was a span of 7 bases. The CDR3 extends over 12 amino acids. The CDR3 spells CASSLRDTEAFF. As DNA, the CDR3 is TGTGCCAGCAGCCTACGGGACACTGAAGCTTTCTTT.

This clone was recorded once. The rearrangement joins TRBV10-1 to TRBJ1-2, with D maybe TRBD1 (6 bases). The CDR3 is 14 residues long. Germline V gene data show CDR1 as WNHNN and CDR2 as SYGVQD (reference sequence). Deletions cut 6 bases from V and 8 bases from J, with 19 bases between. The CDR3 DNA reads TGCGCCAGCAGCCCCCTGACAGGATCTATGGGCTACACCTTC. Protein: CASSPLTGSMGYTF.

This clone was seen more than once but under ten times. V is TRBV4-1 and J is TRBJ1-6; TRBD1 is a possible D gene (5 bases). V was shortened by 1 base and J by 16 bases, with 14 bases between the two germline ends. The CDR3 length is 13 residues. Germline assignment: CDR1 MGHRA and CDR2 YSYEKL. The CDR3 loop reads CASSQVSTARLHF. In DNA form, the CDR3 reads TGCGCCAGCAGCCAAGTGTCGACAGCAAGGCTCCACTTT.